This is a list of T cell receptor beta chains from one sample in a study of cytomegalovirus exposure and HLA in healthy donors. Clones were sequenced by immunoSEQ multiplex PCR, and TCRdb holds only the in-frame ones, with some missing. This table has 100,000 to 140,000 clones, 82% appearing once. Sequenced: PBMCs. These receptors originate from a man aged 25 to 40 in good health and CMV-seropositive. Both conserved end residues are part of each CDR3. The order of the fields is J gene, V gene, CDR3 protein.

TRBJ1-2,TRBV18,CASSRQGNYGYTF
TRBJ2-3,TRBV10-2,CASSEFGGHSTDTQYF
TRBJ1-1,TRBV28,CASSFGEITEAFF
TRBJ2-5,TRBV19,CATRQGQETQYF
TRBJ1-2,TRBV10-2,CASRSSRGLDYGYTF
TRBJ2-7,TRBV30,CAWAANLRGRGPSYEQYF
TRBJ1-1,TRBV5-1,CASSFGQGGGLSGAFF
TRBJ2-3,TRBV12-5,CASGLDTGTVTDTQYF
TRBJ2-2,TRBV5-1,CASRFARGWTGELFF
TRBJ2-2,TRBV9,CASSLTSTGELFF
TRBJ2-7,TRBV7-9,CSSSPLGLVSYEQYF
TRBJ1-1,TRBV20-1,CSAGTNTEAFF
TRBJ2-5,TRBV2,CASSEASGGPYQETQYF
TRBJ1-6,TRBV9,CASCLGTGGTSPLHF
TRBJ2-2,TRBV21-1,CASSKGLVLLTGELFF
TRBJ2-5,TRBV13,CASSLDRAEETQYF
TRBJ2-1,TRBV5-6,CASSLAGGWDEQFF
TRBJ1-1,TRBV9,CASSVGSRPAEALF
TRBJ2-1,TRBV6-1,CATRGGGDEQFF
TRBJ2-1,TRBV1,CTSSQVVAGNNEQFF
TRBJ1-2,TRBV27,CASTSAGPGHYGYTF
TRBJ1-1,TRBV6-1,CASSLVSNTEAFF
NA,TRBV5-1,CASSLLGQGFSYEQYF
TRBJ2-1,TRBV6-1,CASSEGAGGRANEQFF
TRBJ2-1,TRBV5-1,CASSLVRNNEQFF
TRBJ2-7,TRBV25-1,CASSDSGGFPYEQYF
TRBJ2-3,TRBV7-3,CASSLHLQGPGDTQYF
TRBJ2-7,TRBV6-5,CASSYDTGQTYEQYF
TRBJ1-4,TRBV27,CASKPDNQGEKLFF